This TCR beta chain stems from a study of CD8 T cells in Susac syndrome. CD8+ and CD4+ T cells were negatively isolated; TEMRA cells were FACS-enriched. Random hexamers served to reverse transcribe roughly 0.45 to 1 ug RNA. TCRdb itself ran the immunoSEQ multiplex PCR reads through MiXCR, one entry per CDR3 protein. The repertoire holds some 100,000 distinct CDR3 sequences, 85% to 95% seen once, with approximately 0.097% in the top ten. Per the germline V gene, CDR1 is MNHEY and CDR2 is SVGAGI. There are 15 residues in the CDR3. V lost 6 bases and J 0 bases, leaving 11 bases between the germline ends.

The source of this sequence is a human donor with multiple sclerosis. The chain combines TRBV6-5 with TRBJ1-4; possibly TRBD1 for D (5 bases). Input material: CD4+ T cells from PBMCs. In DNA, the CDR3 is TGTGCCAGCAGCAACACAGGCACAACTAATGAAAAACTGTTTTTT. Translation: CASSNTGTTNEKLFF.